Following are 13 T cell receptor beta chains from one sample sequenced in a study of blood T cell repertoires in COVID-19. Only in-frame clones appear in the TCRdb table, and some are missing; sequencing was by immunoSEQ multiplex PCR. The sample has 110,000 to 150,000 clones, about 80% seen once. The sequenced sample was peripheral blood. The receptors here all came from a human donor in a cohort sampled during active COVID-19.

V usage is TRBV19 and J usage is TRBJ2-1, with a weak D call TRBD1 (6 bases). In germline, CDR1 is LNHDA, CDR2 SQIVND (reference sequence). Trimming pared 2 bases from V and 6 bases from J, leaving 17 bases between. The CDR3 contains 16 residues. CDR3 sequence (DNA): TGTGCCAGTAGTATATGGGTACAGGGTAAAGGCAATGAGCAGTTCTTC. Translation gives CASSIWVQGKGNEQFF.

The rearrangement uses TRBV3-1 (or the pseudogene TRBV3-2) and TRBJ1-6; a possible D gene is TRBD1 (6 bases). CDR1 and CDR2 (germline): LGHDT, YNNKEL (reference sequence). The CDR3 length is 15 residues. Between the trimmed V and J ends, which lost 1 base and 10 bases, there was a span of 14 bases. CDR3 in DNA: TGTGCCAGCAGCCAAGGCACAGGGAGAAAATCACCCCTCCACTTT. Translation: CASSQGTGRKSPLHF.

The table lists this clone with a few counts. The J gene is TRBJ2-1, the V gene TRBV5-5, with a possible D match to TRBD2 (7 bases). The CDR3 extends over 18 amino acids. V was clipped by 4 bases and J by 0 bases, with 20 bases between them. Germline CDR1 reads SGHKS; CDR2 reads YYEKEE (reference sequence). CDR3 in DNA: TGTGCCAGCAGCCCGGGGGGCGCGGCGACGAGCTCCTACAATGAGCAGTTCTTC. Its protein is CASSPGGAATSSYNEQFF.

V gene TRBV7-2 combines with J gene TRBJ1-5, with 7 bases lining up with TRBD1. This CDR3 spans 14 amino acids. Germline loops: CDR1 SGHTA, CDR2 FQGNSA. With 6 bases clipped from V and 11 bases from J, the junction kept 13 bases outside the gene matches. In nucleotides, the CDR3 is TGTGCCAGCAGTCCTGGACAGGCCGTAATTGCCCAGCATTTT. This encodes CASSPGQAVIAQHF.

The chain uses TRBV6-6 and TRBJ2-3, with 10 bases lining up with TRBD2. The CDR3 length is 16 residues. Germline V lookup: CDR1 MNHNY, CDR2 SVGAGI (reference sequence). V was pared by 7 bases and J by 0 bases, with 7 bases of the junction left unmatched. In nucleotides, the CDR3 is TGTGCCAGCAATCCACTAGCGGGGTTTAGCACAGATACGCAGTATTTT. Translated: CASNPLAGFSTDTQYF.

V gene TRBV27 combines with J gene TRBJ1-2; D is unclear. The CDR3 is 14 residues long. The V and J ends lost 5 bases and 5 bases respectively, with 15 bases between them. Germline-derived CDR1 and CDR2 are MNHEY and SMNVEV (reference sequence). Here the CDR3 reads CASSPIATGYGYTF. The CDR3 DNA reads TGTGCCAGCAGTCCCATCGCGACGGGGTATGGCTACACCTTC.

The sample holds one count of this clone. The CDR3 coding sequence is TGTGCCAGCAGCTCCAGACAGGGTAGGAGAAGTGAGCAGTTCTTC. Translating gives CASSSRQGRRSEQFF. The chain recombines TRBV7-2 with TRBJ2-1; 7 bases are a match to TRBD1. Germline trimming cut 4 bases from V and 9 bases from J; bases unmatched to any gene: 12. From germline, CDR1 is SGHTA and CDR2 FQGNSA. The CDR3 is made up of 15 amino acids.

CDR3 sequence: CASSPDNEQFF. CDR3 coding DNA: TGTGCCAGCAGCCCAGACAATGAGCAGTTCTTC. The gene calls are TRBV7-2 and TRBJ2-1; no clear D gene. The germline V gene has CDR1 SGHTA and CDR2 FQGNSA. V gave up 5 bases and J gave up 5 bases, with 4 bases separating them. CDR3 length: 11 residues.

V and J are TRBV29-1 and TRBJ1-3; TRBD1 is a possible D gene (5 bases). Germline-derived CDR1 and CDR2 are SQVTM and ANQGSEA. V was clipped by 7 bases and J by 2 bases, with 12 bases between them. This CDR3 has 13 amino acids. The CDR3 here is CSARLTAGNTIYF. Written as DNA, the CDR3 is TGCAGCGCCCGTTTGACAGCTGGAAACACCATATATTTT. The full variable domain, its missing parts supplied by reference TRBV29-1 and TRBJ1-3, is SAVISQKPSRDICQRGTSLTIQCQVDSQVTMMFWYRQQPGQSLTLIATANQGSEATYESGFVIDKFPISRPNLTFSTLTVSNMSPEDSSIYLCSARLTAGNTIYFGEGSWLTVV.

A few counts support this clone. The chain couples TRBV6-6 to TRBJ1-5, with a tentative D call TRBD1 (5 bases). Germline assignment: CDR1 MNHNY and CDR2 SVGAGI (reference sequence). Trimming took off 11 bases at V and 7 bases at J, with 18 bases between the two ends. This CDR3 spans 13 amino acids. The CDR3 DNA reads as TGTGCCGCCGGTCAGGGCTCGGACCAGCCCCAGCATTTT. Translating gives CAAGQGSDQPQHF.

The CDR3 nucleotides read TGTGCCAGCGGCAGTCTCCCGACTAACTATGGCTACACCTTC. As protein: CASGSLPTNYGYTF. The chain combines TRBV6-5 with TRBJ1-2; no clear D. Trimming left V 8 bases short and J 0 bases short, with 13 bases between. Germline V lookup: CDR1 MNHEY, CDR2 SVGAGI. The CDR3 covers 14 residues.

The rearrangement joins TRBV28 to TRBJ1-2; D perhaps matches TRBD1 (6 bases). This CDR3 region has 15 residues. Germline lookup yields CDR1 MDHEN and CDR2 SYDVKM. Trimming removed 2 bases at V and 8 bases at J, with 18 bases between. Here the CDR3 reads CASSLGGSPTRGYTF. In DNA, the CDR3 is TGTGCCAGCAGTTTAGGGGGCAGCCCAACCCGGGGCTACACCTTC.

In the case of this clone: Other DNA variants within this sample encode the same CDR3. This sequence joins TRBV19 and TRBJ2-5; 11 bases match TRBD2. Looked up from germline, CDR1 is LNHDA and CDR2 is SQIVND (reference sequence). This CDR3 contains 15 residues. J was trimmed by 2 bases and V by 4 bases; bases with no gene match: 3. The CDR3 bases are TGTGCCAGTAGTAGGCTAGCGGGGGGTCAAGAGACCCAGTACTTC. This encodes CASSRLAGGQETQYF.